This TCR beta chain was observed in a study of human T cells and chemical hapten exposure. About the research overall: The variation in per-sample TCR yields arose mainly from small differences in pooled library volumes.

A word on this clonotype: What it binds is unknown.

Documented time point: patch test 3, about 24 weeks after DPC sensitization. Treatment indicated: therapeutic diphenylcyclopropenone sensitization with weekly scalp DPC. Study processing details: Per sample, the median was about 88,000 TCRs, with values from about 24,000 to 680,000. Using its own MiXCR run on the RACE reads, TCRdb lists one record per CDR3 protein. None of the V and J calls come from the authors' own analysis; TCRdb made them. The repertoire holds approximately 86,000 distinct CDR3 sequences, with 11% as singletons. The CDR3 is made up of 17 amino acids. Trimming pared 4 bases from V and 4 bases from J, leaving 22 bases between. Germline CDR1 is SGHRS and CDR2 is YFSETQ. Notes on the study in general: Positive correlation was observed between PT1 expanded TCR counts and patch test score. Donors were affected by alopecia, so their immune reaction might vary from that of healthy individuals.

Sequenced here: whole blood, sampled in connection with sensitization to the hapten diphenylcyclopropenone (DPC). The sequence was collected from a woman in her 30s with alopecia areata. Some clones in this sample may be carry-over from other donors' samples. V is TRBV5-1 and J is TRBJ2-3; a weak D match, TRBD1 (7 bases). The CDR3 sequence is CASSIGGTAVRADTQYF. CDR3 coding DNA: TGCGCCAGCAGCATTGGAGGGACAGCCGTTCGGGCAGATACGCAGTATTTT.